What follows describes a single T cell receptor beta chain. The V gene end was trimmed by 7 bases and the J gene end by 2 bases; junction bases not matched to a gene: 8. The CDR3 covers 14 residues. From germline, CDR1 is SNHLY and CDR2 FYNNEI. This entry comes from a study of cytomegalovirus exposure and HLA in healthy donors. Looking at the study overall: Earlier, 180 million or so T cells were analyzed, and fewer than 120 million unique TCR beta sequences were found among them.

The PCR had 60 Vbeta and 13 Jbeta primers. Sequenced by immunoSEQ multiplex PCR; TCRdb stores in-frame clones only, minus some. The sample shows 200,000 or so clones, 65% to 90% of them seen only once. The TCR was taken from a girl aged 10 to 17 in good health and CMV-seronegative. The specimen sequenced was PBMCs. The chain employs TRBV2 and TRBJ2-7, with 7 bases matching TRBD2. The CDR3, as DNA: TGTGCCAGCAATACTGTTCGGGAGGCCTACGAGCAGTACTTC. Translating it yields CASNTVREAYEQYF.